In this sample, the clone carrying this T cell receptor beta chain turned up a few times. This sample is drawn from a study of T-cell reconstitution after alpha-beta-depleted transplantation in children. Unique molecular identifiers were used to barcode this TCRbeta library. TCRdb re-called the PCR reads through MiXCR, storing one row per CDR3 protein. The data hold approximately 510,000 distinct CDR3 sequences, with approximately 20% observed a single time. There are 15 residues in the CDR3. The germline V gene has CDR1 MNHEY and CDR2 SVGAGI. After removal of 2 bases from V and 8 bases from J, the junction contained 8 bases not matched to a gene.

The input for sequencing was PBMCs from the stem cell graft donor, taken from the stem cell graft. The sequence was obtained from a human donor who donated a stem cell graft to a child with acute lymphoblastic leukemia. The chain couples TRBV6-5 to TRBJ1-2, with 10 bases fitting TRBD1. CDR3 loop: CASSYRTGQGVGYTF. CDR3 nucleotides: TGTGCCAGCAGTTACCGGACAGGACAGGGGGTCGGCTACACCTTC.